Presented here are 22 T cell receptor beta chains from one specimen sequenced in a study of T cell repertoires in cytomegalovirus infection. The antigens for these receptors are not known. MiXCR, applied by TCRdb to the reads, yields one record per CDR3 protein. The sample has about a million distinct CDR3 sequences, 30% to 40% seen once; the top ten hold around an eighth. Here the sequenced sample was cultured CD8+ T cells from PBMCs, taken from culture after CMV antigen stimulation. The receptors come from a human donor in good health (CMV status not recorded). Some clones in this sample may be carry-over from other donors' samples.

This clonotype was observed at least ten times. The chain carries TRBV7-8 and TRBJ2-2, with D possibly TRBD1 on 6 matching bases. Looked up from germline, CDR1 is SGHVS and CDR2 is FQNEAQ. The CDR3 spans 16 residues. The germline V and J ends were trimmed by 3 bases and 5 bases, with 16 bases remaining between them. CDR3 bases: TGTGCCAGCAGCTTTGGGGGCAAAGTACAGACCGGGGAGCTGTTTTTT. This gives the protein CASSFGGKVQTGELFF. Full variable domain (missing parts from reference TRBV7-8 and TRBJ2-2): GAGVSQSPRYKVAKRGQDVALRCDPISGHVSLFWYQQALGQGPEFLTYFQNEAQLDKSGLPSDRFFAERPEGSVSTLKIQRTQQEDSAVYLCASSFGGKVQTGELFFGEGSRLTVL.

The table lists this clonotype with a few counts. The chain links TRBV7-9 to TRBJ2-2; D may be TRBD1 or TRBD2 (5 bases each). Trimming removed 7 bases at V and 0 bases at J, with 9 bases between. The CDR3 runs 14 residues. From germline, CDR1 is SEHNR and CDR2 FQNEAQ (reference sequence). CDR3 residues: CASTGTSNTGELFF. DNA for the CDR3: TGTGCCAGCACCGGGACGTCGAACACCGGGGAGCTGTTTTTT.

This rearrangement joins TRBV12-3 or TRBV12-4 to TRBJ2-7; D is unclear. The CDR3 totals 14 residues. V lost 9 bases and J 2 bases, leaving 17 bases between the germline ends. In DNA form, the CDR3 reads TGTGCCAGTAGTGGTGGACCTGGACCCTACGAGCAGTACTTC. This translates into CASSGGPGPYEQYF.

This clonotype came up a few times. CDR3 coding DNA: TGTGCCAGCAGTTACTCGATAAGACAACTCACTGAAGCTTTCTTT. Its translation: CASSYSIRQLTEAFF. The chain has TRBV6-2 or TRBV6-3 and TRBJ1-1; D is ambiguous. The length of the CDR3 is 15 residues. CDR1 is MNHEY and CDR2 is SVGEGT in the germline V gene. V was clipped by 0 bases and J by 4 bases, with 12 bases between them.

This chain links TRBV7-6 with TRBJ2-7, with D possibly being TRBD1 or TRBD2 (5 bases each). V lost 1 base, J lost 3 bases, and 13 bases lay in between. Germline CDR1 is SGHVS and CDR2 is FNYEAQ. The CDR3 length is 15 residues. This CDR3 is CASSLVGTRSYEQYF. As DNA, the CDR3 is TGTGCCAGCAGCTTAGTCGGGACGCGCAGCTACGAGCAGTACTTC.

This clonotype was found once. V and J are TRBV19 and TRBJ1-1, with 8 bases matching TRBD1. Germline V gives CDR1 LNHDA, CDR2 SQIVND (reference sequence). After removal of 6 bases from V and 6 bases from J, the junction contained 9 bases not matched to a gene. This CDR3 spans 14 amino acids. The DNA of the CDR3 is TGTGCCAGTAGACCGAAGACAGGGGTGGCTGAAGCTTTCTTT. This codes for CASRPKTGVAEAFF.

This CDR3 reads CSASESGMGSYNEQFF. CDR3 bases: TGCAGTGCTAGCGAATCCGGAATGGGCTCCTACAATGAGCAGTTCTTC. J is TRBJ2-1 and V is TRBV20-1; D call uncertain. Trimming took off 3 bases at V and 0 bases at J, with 15 bases between the two ends. Germline values: CDR1 DFQATT, CDR2 SNEGSKA (reference sequence). The CDR3 is 16 amino acids.

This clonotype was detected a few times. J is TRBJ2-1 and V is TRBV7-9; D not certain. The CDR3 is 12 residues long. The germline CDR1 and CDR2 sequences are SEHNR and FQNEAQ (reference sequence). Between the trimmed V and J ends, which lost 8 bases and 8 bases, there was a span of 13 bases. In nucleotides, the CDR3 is TGTGCCAGCTCCTCTCGGGCGGATGAGCAGTTCTTC. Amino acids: CASSSRADEQFF.

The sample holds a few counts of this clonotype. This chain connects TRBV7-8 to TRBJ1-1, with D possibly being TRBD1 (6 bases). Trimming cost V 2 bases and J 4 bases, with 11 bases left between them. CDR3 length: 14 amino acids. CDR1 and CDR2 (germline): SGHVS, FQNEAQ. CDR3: CASSLRLGGTEAFF. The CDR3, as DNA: TGTGCCAGCAGCTTACGCCTAGGGGGCACTGAAGCTTTCTTT.

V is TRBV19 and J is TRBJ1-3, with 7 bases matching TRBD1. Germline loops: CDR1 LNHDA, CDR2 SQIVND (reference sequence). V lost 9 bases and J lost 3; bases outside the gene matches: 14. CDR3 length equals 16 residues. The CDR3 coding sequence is TGTGCCAGCCGGGAAGAGGGGGCTTTTTATGGAAACACCATATATTTT. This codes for CASREEGAFYGNTIYF.

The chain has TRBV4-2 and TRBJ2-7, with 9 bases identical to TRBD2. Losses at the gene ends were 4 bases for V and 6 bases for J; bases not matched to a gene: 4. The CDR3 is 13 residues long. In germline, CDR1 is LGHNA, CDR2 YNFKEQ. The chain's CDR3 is CASSLGTSSEQYV. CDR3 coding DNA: TGTGCCAGCAGCCTGGGGACTAGCTCCGAGCAGTACGTC.

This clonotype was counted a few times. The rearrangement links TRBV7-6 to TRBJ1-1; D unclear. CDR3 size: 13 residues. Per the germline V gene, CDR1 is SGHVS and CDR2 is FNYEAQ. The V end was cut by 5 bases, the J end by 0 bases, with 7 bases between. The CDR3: CASSHSVNTEAFF. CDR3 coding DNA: TGTGCCAGCAGCCACAGCGTGAACACTGAAGCTTTCTTT.

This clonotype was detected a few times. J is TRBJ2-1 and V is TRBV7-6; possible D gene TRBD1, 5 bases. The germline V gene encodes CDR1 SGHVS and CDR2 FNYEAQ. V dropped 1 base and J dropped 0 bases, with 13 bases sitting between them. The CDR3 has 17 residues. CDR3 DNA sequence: TGTGCCAGCAGCTTAGGAGCCAGGGCGAGCTCCTACAATGAGCAGTTCTTC. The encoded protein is CASSLGARASSYNEQFF.

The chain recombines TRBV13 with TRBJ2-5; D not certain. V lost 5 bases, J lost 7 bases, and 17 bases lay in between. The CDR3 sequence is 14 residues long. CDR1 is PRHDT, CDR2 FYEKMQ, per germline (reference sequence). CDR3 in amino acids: CASSTGSKVATQYF. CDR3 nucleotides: TGTGCCAGCAGCACCGGTTCGAAGGTGGCGACCCAGTACTTC.

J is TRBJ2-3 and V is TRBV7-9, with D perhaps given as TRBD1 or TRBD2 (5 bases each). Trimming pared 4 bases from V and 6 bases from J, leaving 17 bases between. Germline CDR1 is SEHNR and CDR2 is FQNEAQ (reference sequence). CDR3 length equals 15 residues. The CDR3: CASSSLRGLEDTQYF. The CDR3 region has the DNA TGTGCCAGCAGCTCCCTCCGGGGCCTGGAGGATACGCAGTATTTT.

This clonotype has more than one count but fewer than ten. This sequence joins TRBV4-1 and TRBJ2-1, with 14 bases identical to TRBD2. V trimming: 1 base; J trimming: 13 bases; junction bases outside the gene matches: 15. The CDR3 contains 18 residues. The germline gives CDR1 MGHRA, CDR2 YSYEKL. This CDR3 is CASSQAPPGTSGGGLQFF. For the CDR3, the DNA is TGCGCCAGCAGCCAAGCGCCCCCCGGGACTAGCGGGGGTGGACTCCAGTTCTTC.

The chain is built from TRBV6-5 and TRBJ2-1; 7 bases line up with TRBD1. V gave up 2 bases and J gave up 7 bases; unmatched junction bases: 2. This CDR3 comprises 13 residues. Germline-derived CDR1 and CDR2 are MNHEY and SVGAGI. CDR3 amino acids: CASSYGTANEQFF. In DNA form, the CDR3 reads TGTGCCAGCAGTTACGGGACAGCGAATGAGCAGTTCTTC.

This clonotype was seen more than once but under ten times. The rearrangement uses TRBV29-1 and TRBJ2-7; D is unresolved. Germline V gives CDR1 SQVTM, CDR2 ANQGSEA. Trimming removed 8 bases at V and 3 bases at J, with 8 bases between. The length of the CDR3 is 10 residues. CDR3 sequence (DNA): TGCAGCCCAAGAAACTACGAGCAGTACGTC. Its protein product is CSPRNYEQYV.

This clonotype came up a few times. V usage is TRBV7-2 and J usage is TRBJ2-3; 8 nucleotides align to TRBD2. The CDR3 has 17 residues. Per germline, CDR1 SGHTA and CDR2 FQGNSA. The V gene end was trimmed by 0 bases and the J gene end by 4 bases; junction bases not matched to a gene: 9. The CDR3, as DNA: TGTGCCAGCAGCTTAGCGTTCTTCGCGGGGGGATCAGATACGCAGTATTTT. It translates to CASSLAFFAGGSDTQYF.

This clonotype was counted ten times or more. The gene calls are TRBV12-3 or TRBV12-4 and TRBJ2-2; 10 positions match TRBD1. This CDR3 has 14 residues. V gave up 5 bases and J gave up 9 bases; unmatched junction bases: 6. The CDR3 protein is CASSDRGLMRELFF. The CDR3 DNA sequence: TGTGCCAGCAGTGACAGGGGGCTTATGAGGGAGCTGTTTTTT.

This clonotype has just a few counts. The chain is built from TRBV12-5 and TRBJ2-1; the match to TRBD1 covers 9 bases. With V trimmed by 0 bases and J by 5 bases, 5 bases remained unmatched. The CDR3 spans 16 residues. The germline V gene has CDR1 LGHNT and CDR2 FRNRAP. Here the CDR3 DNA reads TGTGCTAGTGGTTTGGTAACAGGGGGCCCCGACAATGAGCAGTTCTTC. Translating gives CASGLVTGGPDNEQFF.

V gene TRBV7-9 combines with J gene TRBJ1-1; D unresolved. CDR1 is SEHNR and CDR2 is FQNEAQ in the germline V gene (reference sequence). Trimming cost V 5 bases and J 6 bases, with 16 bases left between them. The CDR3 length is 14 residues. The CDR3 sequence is CASSIVGKRAEAFF. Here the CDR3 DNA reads TGTGCCAGCAGCATAGTGGGTAAACGGGCTGAAGCTTTCTTT.